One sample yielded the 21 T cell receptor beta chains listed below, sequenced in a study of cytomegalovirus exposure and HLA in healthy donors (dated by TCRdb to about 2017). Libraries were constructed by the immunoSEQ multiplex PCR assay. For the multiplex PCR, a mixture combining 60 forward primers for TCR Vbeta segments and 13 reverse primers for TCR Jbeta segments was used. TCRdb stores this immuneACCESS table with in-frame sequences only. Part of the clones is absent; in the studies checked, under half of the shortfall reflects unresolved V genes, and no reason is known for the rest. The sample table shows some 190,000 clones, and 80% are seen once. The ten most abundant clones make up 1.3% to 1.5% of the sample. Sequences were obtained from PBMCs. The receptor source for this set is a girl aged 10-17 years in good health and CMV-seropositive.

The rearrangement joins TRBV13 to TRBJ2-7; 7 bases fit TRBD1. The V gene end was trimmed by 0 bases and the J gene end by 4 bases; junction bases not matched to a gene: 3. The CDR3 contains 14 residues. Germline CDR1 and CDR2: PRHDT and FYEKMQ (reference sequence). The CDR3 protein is CASSLGGGRYEQYF. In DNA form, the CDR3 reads TGTGCCAGCAGCTTAGGAGGGGGCAGGTACGAGCAGTACTTC.

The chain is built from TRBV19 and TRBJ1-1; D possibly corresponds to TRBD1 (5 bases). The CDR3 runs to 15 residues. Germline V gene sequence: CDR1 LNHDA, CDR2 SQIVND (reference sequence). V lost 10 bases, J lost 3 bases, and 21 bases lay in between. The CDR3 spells CATVPQLGGDTEAFF. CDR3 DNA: TGTGCCACCGTCCCTCAGTTGGGGGGAGACACTGAAGCTTTCTTT. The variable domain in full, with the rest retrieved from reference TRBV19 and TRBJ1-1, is DGGITQSPKYLFRKEGQNVTLSCEQNLNHDAMYWYRQDPGQGLRLIYYSQIVNDFQKGDIAEGYSVSREKKESFPLTVTSAQKNPTAFYLCATVPQLGGDTEAFFGQGTRLTVV.

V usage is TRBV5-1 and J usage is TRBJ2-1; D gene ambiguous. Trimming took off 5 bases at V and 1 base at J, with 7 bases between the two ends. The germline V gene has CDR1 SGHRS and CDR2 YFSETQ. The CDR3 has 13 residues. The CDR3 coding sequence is TGCGCCAGCAGTCGCCTATCCTACAATGAGCAGTTCTTC. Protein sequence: CASSRLSYNEQFF.

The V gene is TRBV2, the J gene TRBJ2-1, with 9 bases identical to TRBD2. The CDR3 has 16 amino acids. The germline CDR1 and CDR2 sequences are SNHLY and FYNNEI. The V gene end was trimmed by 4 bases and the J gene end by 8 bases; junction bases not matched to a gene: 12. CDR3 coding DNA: TGTGCCAGCAGTGGGGGGACTAGCTCCCAGGACGATGAGCAGTTCTTC. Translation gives CASSGGTSSQDDEQFF.

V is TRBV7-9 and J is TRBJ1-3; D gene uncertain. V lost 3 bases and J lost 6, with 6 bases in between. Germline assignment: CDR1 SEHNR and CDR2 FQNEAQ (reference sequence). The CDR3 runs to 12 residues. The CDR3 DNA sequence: TGTGCCAGCAGCTTGAGGGAAAACACCATATATTTT. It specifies CASSLRENTIYF. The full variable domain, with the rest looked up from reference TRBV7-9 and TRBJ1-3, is DTGVSQNPRHKITKRGQNVTFRCDPISEHNRLYWYRQTLGQGPEFLTYFQNEAQLEKSRLLSDRFSAERPKGSFSTLEIQRTEQGDSAMYLCASSLRENTIYFGEGSWLTVV.

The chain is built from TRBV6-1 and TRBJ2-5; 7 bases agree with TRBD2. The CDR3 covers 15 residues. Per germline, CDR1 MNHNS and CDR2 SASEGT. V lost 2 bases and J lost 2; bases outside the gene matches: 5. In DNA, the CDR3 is TGTGCCAGCAGTGAATGGGCGGGAGCGCAAGAGACCCAGTACTTC. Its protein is CASSEWAGAQETQYF.

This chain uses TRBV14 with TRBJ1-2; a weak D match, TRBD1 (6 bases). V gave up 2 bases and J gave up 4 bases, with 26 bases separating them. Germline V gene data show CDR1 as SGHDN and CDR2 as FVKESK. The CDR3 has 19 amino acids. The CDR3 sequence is CASSQFPFNAGAHFYGYTF. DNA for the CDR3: TGTGCCAGCAGCCAATTTCCCTTTAATGCAGGGGCCCACTTCTATGGCTACACCTTC.

In nucleotides, the CDR3 is TGTGCCAGCAGCACGCAGGGGGCGCGGAGTGAGCAGTTCTTC. Its translation is CASSTQGARSEQFF. This chain connects TRBV9 to TRBJ2-1; 8 nucleotides match TRBD1. The J segment lost 9 bases and the V segment lost 4 bases, leaving 9 bases of the junction unmatched. The CDR3 runs 14 residues. Germline V gene sequence: CDR1 SGDLS, CDR2 YYNGEE.

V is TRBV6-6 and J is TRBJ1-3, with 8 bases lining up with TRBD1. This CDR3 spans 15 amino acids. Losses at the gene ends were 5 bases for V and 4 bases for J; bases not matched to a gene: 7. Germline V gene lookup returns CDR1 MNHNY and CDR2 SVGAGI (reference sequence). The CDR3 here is CASSPTGARGNTIYF. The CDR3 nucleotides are TGTGCCAGCAGTCCGACAGGGGCCAGAGGAAACACCATATATTTT.

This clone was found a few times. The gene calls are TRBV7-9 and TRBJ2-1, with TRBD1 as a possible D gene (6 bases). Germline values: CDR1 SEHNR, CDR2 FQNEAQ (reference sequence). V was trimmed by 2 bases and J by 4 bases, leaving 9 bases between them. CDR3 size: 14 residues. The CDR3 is CASSLPDRYNEQFF. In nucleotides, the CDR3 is TGTGCCAGCAGCTTACCGGACAGATACAATGAGCAGTTCTTC. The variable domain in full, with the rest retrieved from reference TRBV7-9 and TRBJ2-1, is DTGVSQNPRHKITKRGQNVTFRCDPISEHNRLYWYRQTLGQGPEFLTYFQNEAQLEKSRLLSDRFSAERPKGSFSTLEIQRTEQGDSAMYLCASSLPDRYNEQFFGPGTRLTVL.

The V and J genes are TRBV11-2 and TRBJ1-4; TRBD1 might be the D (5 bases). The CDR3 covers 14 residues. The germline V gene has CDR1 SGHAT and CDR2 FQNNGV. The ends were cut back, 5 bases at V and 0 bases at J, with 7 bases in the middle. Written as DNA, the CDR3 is TGTGCCAGCAGCGGAGGGGCAACTAATGAAAAACTGTTTTTT. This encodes CASSGGATNEKLFF.

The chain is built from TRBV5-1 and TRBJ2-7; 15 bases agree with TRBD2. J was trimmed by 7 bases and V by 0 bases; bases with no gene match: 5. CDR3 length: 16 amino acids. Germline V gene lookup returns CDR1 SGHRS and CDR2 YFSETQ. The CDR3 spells CASSLGGLAGGGEQYF. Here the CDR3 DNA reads TGCGCCAGCAGCTTGGGAGGACTAGCGGGAGGGGGTGAGCAGTACTTC.

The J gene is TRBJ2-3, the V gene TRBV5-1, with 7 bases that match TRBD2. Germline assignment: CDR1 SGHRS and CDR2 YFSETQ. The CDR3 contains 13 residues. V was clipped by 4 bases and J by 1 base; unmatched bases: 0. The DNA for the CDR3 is TGCGCCAGCAGCGGGGGGGGCACAGATACGCAGTATTTT. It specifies CASSGGGTDTQYF.

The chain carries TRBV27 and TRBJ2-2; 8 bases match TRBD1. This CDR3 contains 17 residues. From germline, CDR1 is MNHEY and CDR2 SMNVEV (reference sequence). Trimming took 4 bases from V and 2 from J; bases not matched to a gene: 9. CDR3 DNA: TGTGCCAGCAGTTGGACAGGGTTCGTGGGAAACACCGGGGAGCTGTTTTTT. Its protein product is CASSWTGFVGNTGELFF.

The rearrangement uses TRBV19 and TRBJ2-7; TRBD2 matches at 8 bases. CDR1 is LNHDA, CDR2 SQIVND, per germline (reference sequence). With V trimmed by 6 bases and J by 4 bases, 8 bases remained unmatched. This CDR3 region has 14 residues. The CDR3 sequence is CASSRGGAGYEQYF. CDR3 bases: TGTGCCAGTAGCCGGGGGGGCGCGGGATACGAGCAGTACTTC. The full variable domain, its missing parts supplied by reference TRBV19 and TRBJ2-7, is DGGITQSPKYLFRKEGQNVTLSCEQNLNHDAMYWYRQDPGQGLRLIYYSQIVNDFQKGDIAEGYSVSREKKESFPLTVTSAQKNPTAFYLCASSRGGAGYEQYFGPGTRLTVT.

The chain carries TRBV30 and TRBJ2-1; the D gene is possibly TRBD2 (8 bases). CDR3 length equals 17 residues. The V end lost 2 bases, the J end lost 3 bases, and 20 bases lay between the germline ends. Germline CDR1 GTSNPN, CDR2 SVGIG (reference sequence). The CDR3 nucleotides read TGTGCCTGGAGTAGGGGGCGGGCGGGAGGACACTACAATGAGCAGTTCTTC. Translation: CAWSRGRAGGHYNEQFF.

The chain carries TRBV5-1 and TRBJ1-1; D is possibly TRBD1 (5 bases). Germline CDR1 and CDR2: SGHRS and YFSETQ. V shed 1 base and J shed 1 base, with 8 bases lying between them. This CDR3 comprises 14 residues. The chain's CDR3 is CASSLKGRNTEAFF. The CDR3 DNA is TGCGCCAGCAGCTTGAAGGGGCGGAACACTGAAGCTTTCTTT.

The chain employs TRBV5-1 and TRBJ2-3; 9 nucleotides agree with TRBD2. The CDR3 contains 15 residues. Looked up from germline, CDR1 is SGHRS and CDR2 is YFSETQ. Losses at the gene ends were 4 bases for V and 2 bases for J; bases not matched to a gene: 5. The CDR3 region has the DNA TGCGCCAGCAGCCCTTTAGCGGGGGTCACAGATACGCAGTATTTT. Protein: CASSPLAGVTDTQYF.

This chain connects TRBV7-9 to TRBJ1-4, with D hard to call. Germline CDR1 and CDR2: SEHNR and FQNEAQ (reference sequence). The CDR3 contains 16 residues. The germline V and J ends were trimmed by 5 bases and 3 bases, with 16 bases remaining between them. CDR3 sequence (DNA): TGTGCCAGCAGCCTTGAGGGAGGGCACTCTAATGAAAAACTGTTTTTT. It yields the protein CASSLEGGHSNEKLFF.

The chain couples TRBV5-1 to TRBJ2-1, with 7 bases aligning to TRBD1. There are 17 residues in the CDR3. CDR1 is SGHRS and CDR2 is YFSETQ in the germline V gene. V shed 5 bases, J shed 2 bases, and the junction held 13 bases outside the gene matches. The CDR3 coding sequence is TGCGCCAGCAGTTTTTCCCCAGGGGGAAACACCTACAATGAGCAGTTCTTC. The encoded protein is CASSFSPGGNTYNEQFF. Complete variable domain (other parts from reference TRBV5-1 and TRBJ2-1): KAGVTQTPRYLIKTRGQQVTLSCSPISGHRSVSWYQQTPGQGLQFLFEYFSETQRNKGNFPGRFSGRQFSNSRSEMNVSTLELGDSALYLCASSFSPGGNTYNEQFFGPGTRLTVL.

The CDR3 region has the DNA TGTGCCAGCAGCCAAGATCGTGGACTAGCGGGAGTTTGGCAAGAGACCCAGTACTTC. This codes for CASSQDRGLAGVWQETQYF. This rearrangement joins TRBV14 to TRBJ2-5; TRBD2 aligns across 13 bases. CDR3 size: 19 residues. The trim removed 0 bases at V and 2 bases at J, leaving 9 bases unmatched. Germline loops: CDR1 SGHDN, CDR2 FVKESK. The full variable domain, completed using reference TRBV14 and TRBJ2-5, is EAGVTQFPSHSVIEKGQTVTLRCDPISGHDNLYWYRRVMGKEIKFLLHFVKESKQDESGMPNNRFLAERTGGTYSTLKVQPAELEDSGVYFCASSQDRGLAGVWQETQYFGPGTRLLVL.